Shown below are 21 T cell receptor beta chains from a single sample sequenced in a study of TIL therapy for anti-PD-1-resistant metastatic lung cancer (dated by TCRdb to about 2021). TCR beta CDR3 regions were amplified from genomic DNA with the immunoSEQ v3 hsTCRB kit using bias-controlled multiplex PCR. The table comes from immuneACCESS by way of TCRdb, which keeps in-frame sequences with V and J called. Part of the clones is missing from these tables; in studies checked, under half for an unresolved V gene and the rest for unknown reasons. For this sample the table gives 50,000 or so clones, of which 70% to 85% were detected only once. 4.5% to 5.5% of the sample is in the top ten clones. The time point label of this sample denotes: pre-treatment sample, taken before nivolumab and TIL therapy. This material consisted of blood, taken at baseline. The receptors originated from a woman aged 25-85 years with non-small cell lung cancer.

The genes are TRBV29-1 and TRBJ2-1, with 11 bases lining up with TRBD2. The CDR3 runs to 13 residues. Looked up from germline, CDR1 is SQVTM and CDR2 is ANQGSEA. Germline trimming cut 7 bases from V and 8 bases from J; bases unmatched to any gene: 7. As DNA, the CDR3 is TGCAGCGCTATAGCGGGGGGGCTTGATGAGCAGTTCTTC. As protein: CSAIAGGLDEQFF.

This clone has just one count. The chain uses TRBV6-1 and TRBJ2-1; 8 bases are shared with TRBD2. The CDR3 is 14 residues long. CDR1 is MNHNS and CDR2 is SASEGT in the germline V gene. Trimming removed 5 bases from V and 0 bases from J; junction bases left unmatched: 0. CDR3 amino acids: CASSSGSSYNEQFF. DNA of the CDR3: TGTGCCAGCAGTAGCGGGAGCTCCTACAATGAGCAGTTCTTC.

The chain couples TRBV18 to TRBJ1-1; D ambiguous. Per the germline V gene, CDR1 is KGHSH and CDR2 is LQKENI. Between the trimmed V and J ends, which lost 3 bases and 1 base, there was a span of 18 bases. The CDR3 covers 17 residues. The CDR3 sequence is CASSPTAQIPANTEAFF. For the CDR3, the DNA is TGTGCCAGCTCACCGACGGCCCAGATCCCTGCGAACACTGAAGCTTTCTTT.

The rearrangement uses TRBV28 and TRBJ1-2; no clear D. Trimming shortened V by 5 bases and J by 4 bases, and 17 bases separated the two germline ends. Germline V lookup: CDR1 MDHEN, CDR2 SYDVKM. This CDR3 contains 15 residues. CDR3 DNA sequence: TGTGCCAGCAGTCTCACCGATCTGGCCACCTATGGCTACACCTTC. This gives the protein CASSLTDLATYGYTF.

The table lists this clone with a few counts. V usage is TRBV18 and J usage is TRBJ2-1; possible D gene TRBD1, 5 bases. With 1 base removed from V and 15 bases from J, the gap between germline ends came to 16 bases. Per the germline V gene, CDR1 is KGHSH and CDR2 is LQKENI. This CDR3 is 13 amino acids long. This CDR3 is CASSPQDDSFLFF. The CDR3 DNA follows: TGTGCCAGCTCACCACAGGATGACAGCTTCTTGTTCTTC.

The chain is built from TRBV11-2 and TRBJ1-2, with D perhaps TRBD1 (6 bases). Germline V lookup: CDR1 SGHAT, CDR2 FQNNGV. The CDR3 length is 15 residues. Trimming pared 4 bases from V and 4 bases from J, leaving 16 bases between. CDR3 protein: CASSYLTGRGYGYTF. The CDR3 coding sequence is TGTGCCAGCAGCTATCTGACAGGAAGAGGCTATGGCTACACCTTC.

This chain connects TRBV15 to TRBJ2-5; 7 bases are a match to TRBD1. The V gene's germline CDR1 is LNHNV and CDR2 YYDKDF (reference sequence). This CDR3 comprises 15 residues. Unmatched junction bases numbered 8, after V lost 3 bases and J lost 4 bases. The CDR3 sequence is CATSRDGTEGETQYF. The CDR3 DNA reads as TGTGCCACCAGCAGGGACGGGACAGAAGGAGAGACCCAGTACTTC.

The chain employs TRBV7-2 and TRBJ1-3; D might be TRBD1 (6 bases). The V end lost 6 bases, the J end lost 2 bases, and 11 bases lay between the germline ends. Germline V gene data show CDR1 as SGHTA and CDR2 as FQGNSA. The CDR3 has 14 residues. The DNA of the CDR3 is TGTGCCAGCAGGGGTGGGGGCACTGGAAACACCATATATTTT. Amino acid sequence: CASRGGGTGNTIYF.

The chain joins TRBV5-1 to TRBJ2-5, with TRBD2 identical over 10 bases. V gave up 4 bases and J gave up 1 base; unmatched junction bases: 4. Germline V gene lookup returns CDR1 SGHRS and CDR2 YFSETQ. This CDR3 comprises 15 residues. CDR3 coding DNA: TGCGCCAGCAGCCCTAGCGGGGGAGCCCAAGAGACCCAGTACTTC. It translates to CASSPSGGAQETQYF. Together with reference TRBV5-1 and TRBJ2-5, the CDR3 gives the full variable domain: KAGVTQTPRYLIKTRGQQVTLSCSPISGHRSVSWYQQTPGQGLQFLFEYFSETQRNKGNFPGRFSGRQFSNSRSEMNVSTLELGDSALYLCASSPSGGAQETQYFGPGTRLLVL.

This chain uses TRBV27 with TRBJ2-1; tentative D call: TRBD2 (5 bases). Germline loops: CDR1 MNHEY, CDR2 SMNVEV (reference sequence). The CDR3 spans 13 residues. Trimming shortened V by 7 bases and J by 0 bases, and 7 bases separated the two germline ends. The CDR3 coding sequence is TGTGCCAGCAACCGGGGCTCCTACAATGAGCAGTTCTTC. Translation: CASNRGSYNEQFF.

The chain joins TRBV2 to TRBJ1-1; D is unclear. The CDR3 runs to 14 residues. CDR1 and CDR2 (germline): SNHLY, FYNNEI. V was cut by 1 base and J by 0 bases, with 6 bases left in between. CDR3 sequence: CASSEVEMNTEAFF. The CDR3 coding sequence is TGTGCCAGCAGTGAAGTCGAAATGAACACTGAAGCTTTCTTT.

The rearrangement uses TRBV5-1 and TRBJ1-5; no definite D call. V lost 4 bases and J lost 2, with 10 bases in between. From germline, CDR1 is SGHRS and CDR2 YFSETQ. The CDR3 runs to 14 residues. In DNA, the CDR3 is TGCGCCAGCAGCCCAGGTGGGGGCAATCAGCCCCAGCATTTT. Residues: CASSPGGGNQPQHF.

This clone was detected once. The CDR3 is CASSPQGGPEETQYF. CDR3 DNA: TGTGCCAGCAGCCCCCAGGGGGGGCCGGAAGAGACCCAGTACTTC. The chain has TRBV11-2 and TRBJ2-5; D is possibly TRBD1 or TRBD2 (7 bases each). CDR1 and CDR2 (germline): SGHAT, FQNNGV. The CDR3 has 15 residues. Trimming cost V 5 bases and J 3 bases, with 16 bases left between them.

The rearrangement uses TRBV7-2 and TRBJ1-4; perhaps TRBD1 as D (6 bases). The germline V gene encodes CDR1 SGHTA and CDR2 FQGNSA. The length of the CDR3 is 14 residues. The V and J ends lost 5 bases and 3 bases respectively, with 10 bases between them. CDR3 amino acids: CASSPGVANEKLFF. In nucleotides, the CDR3 is TGTGCCAGCAGCCCAGGGGTTGCTAATGAAAAACTGTTTTTT.

The rearrangement links TRBV5-1 to TRBJ2-1, with 10 bases matching TRBD2. After removal of 0 bases from V and 4 bases from J, the junction contained 7 bases not matched to a gene. This CDR3 has 17 residues. Per germline, CDR1 SGHRS and CDR2 YFSETQ. CDR3 nucleotide sequence: TGCGCCAGCAGCTTGGCCGAACTAGCGGGGAGATACAATGAGCAGTTCTTC. It yields the protein CASSLAELAGRYNEQFF.

This clone was counted between two and nine times. The chain combines TRBV11-2 with TRBJ1-1; maybe TRBD1 (5 bases). V was shortened by 0 bases and J by 5 bases, with 13 bases between the two germline ends. CDR3 length: 15 residues. Looked up from germline, CDR1 is SGHAT and CDR2 is FQNNGV. CDR3: CASSLEGRSGTEAFF. The CDR3 nucleotides are TGTGCCAGCAGCTTAGAGGGACGGTCTGGGACTGAAGCTTTCTTT.

This clone came up once. The chain joins TRBV7-8 to TRBJ2-7, with TRBD1 matching over 7 bases. The trim removed 6 bases at V and 4 bases at J, leaving 6 bases unmatched. Germline V lookup: CDR1 SGHVS, CDR2 FQNEAQ. The CDR3 consists of 13 residues. The CDR3 coding sequence is TGTGCCAGCAGTGACAGGGTATGGTACGAGCAGTACTTC. This gives the protein CASSDRVWYEQYF.

Only one count was recorded for this clone. The V and J genes are TRBV19 and TRBJ2-7; D is perhaps TRBD1 or TRBD2 (5 bases each). CDR3 length equals 12 residues. Trimming took 6 bases from V and 6 from J, leaving 12 bases between them. The germline gives CDR1 LNHDA, CDR2 SQIVND (reference sequence). The CDR3 nucleotides are TGTGCCAGTAGATATGGGGCGGGCGAGCAGTACTTC. As protein: CASRYGAGEQYF.

The CDR3 DNA follows: TGTGCCAGCACCCGCACCGGGACAACCAGCTATGGCTACACCTTC. It is translated as CASTRTGTTSYGYTF. This chain connects TRBV6-5 to TRBJ1-2, with D perhaps matching TRBD1 (6 bases). The CDR3 is made up of 15 amino acids. V dropped 7 bases and J dropped 4 bases, with 19 bases sitting between them. Germline lookup yields CDR1 MNHEY and CDR2 SVGAGI.

The CDR3 spells CASSGAGQGRSEQFF. Written as DNA, the CDR3 is TGTGCCAGCAGTGGTGCGGGACAGGGTAGAAGTGAGCAGTTCTTC. The chain joins TRBV6-1 to TRBJ2-1, with 9 bases matching TRBD1. Trimming took 4 bases from V and 9 from J; bases not matched to a gene: 10. Germline-derived CDR1 and CDR2 are MNHNS and SASEGT. This CDR3 contains 15 residues.

The chain is built from TRBV11-2 and TRBJ2-5; TRBD2 matches 10 bases. V shed 1 base, J shed 5 bases, and the junction held 16 bases outside the gene matches. The CDR3 sequence is 19 residues long. Per germline, CDR1 SGHAT and CDR2 FQNNGV. The CDR3 loop is CASSLGLRVSSGSIETQYF. DNA of the CDR3: TGTGCCAGCAGCTTAGGGCTTAGGGTGTCTAGCGGGAGTATTGAGACCCAGTACTTC. The full variable domain, with the rest looked up from reference TRBV11-2 and TRBJ2-5, is EAGVAQSPRYKIIEKRQSVAFWCNPISGHATLYWYQQILGQGPKLLIQFQNNGVVDDSQLPKDRFSAERLKGVDSTLKIQPAKLEDSAVYLCASSLGLRVSSGSIETQYFGPGTRLLVL.